The 21 T cell receptor beta chains below were found in one sample sequenced in a study of blood T cell repertoires in COVID-19. The assay was immunoSEQ multiplex PCR, and TCRdb's table has in-frame clones only and misses some. The data contain over 55,000 clones, about nine tenths of them singletons. Sequencing was done on a sample of peripheral blood. The receptor set was obtained from an elderly woman with COVID-19, enrolled during active disease.

This chain connects TRBV5-1 to TRBJ1-2; no definite D call. The V end lost 4 bases, the J end lost 7 bases, and 17 bases lay between the germline ends. CDR3 length equals 14 residues. Germline CDR1 SGHRS, CDR2 YFSETQ. The CDR3 here is CASSPQAGLGGYTF. DNA for the CDR3: TGCGCCAGCAGCCCCCAAGCAGGTCTCGGTGGCTACACCTTC.

The chain couples TRBV2 to TRBJ1-5, with 10 nucleotides matching TRBD1. The junction had 6 bases not matched to a gene; V was cut back by 7 bases and J by 6 bases. Germline CDR1 reads SNHLY; CDR2 reads FYNNEI. The CDR3 has 14 residues. CDR3 sequence reads: CASTPDRGGQPQHF. DNA for the CDR3: TGTGCCAGCACTCCGGACAGGGGGGGTCAGCCCCAGCATTTT.

The chain employs TRBV11-3 and TRBJ2-3; 10 nucleotides agree with TRBD1. V shed 5 bases, J shed 8 bases, and the junction held 10 bases outside the gene matches. The germline V gene has CDR1 SGHNT and CDR2 YENEEA. The CDR3 has 15 amino acids. CDR3 bases: TGTGCCAGCAGCACCGGGACAGGGGATATGGGTACGCAGTATTTT. It codes for CASSTGTGDMGTQYF. Looking up the rest from reference TRBV11-3 and TRBJ2-3 gives the full variable domain: EAGVVQSPRYKIIEKKQPVAFWCNPISGHNTLYWYLQNLGQGPELLIRYENEEAVDDSQLPKDRFSAERLKGVDSTLKIQPAELGDSAVYLCASSTGTGDMGTQYFGPGTRLTVL.

The chain recombines TRBV18 with TRBJ1-2, with 11 bases lining up with TRBD1. Germline CDR1 KGHSH, CDR2 LQKENI. Trimming cost V 3 bases and J 7 bases; bases outside gene matches: 1. CDR3 length: 13 residues. The CDR3 nucleotides are TGTGCCAGCTCACCGGGACAGGGGGTTGGCTACACCTTC. This gives the protein CASSPGQGVGYTF.

The CDR3 loop reads CASSQLVGLQARGYTF. The CDR3 DNA is TGCGCCAGCAGTCAATTAGTCGGCTTACAGGCTCGGGGCTACACCTTC. The chain employs TRBV23-1 and TRBJ1-2; tentatively, D is TRBD1 (5 bases). TRBV23-1 is assigned to the ORF class and has an uncertain function. The germline V and J ends were trimmed by 1 base and 8 bases, with 20 bases remaining between them. The CDR3 extends over 16 amino acids.

This clone was seen just once. The gene calls are TRBV5-1 and TRBJ2-7, with 12 bases aligning to TRBD1. The CDR3 extends over 14 amino acids. V lost 4 bases and J lost 4; bases outside the gene matches: 3. Germline V gives CDR1 SGHRS, CDR2 YFSETQ. CDR3: CASSGTGGAYEQYF. DNA of the CDR3: TGCGCCAGCAGCGGGACAGGGGGCGCATACGAGCAGTACTTC.

The chain couples TRBV5-1 to TRBJ2-1, with 9 bases fitting TRBD2. This CDR3 comprises 16 residues. The ends lost 0 bases at V and 2 bases at J; junction bases unmatched: 3. Germline V CDR1 and CDR2: SGHRS, YFSETQ. The CDR3 loop is CASSLDLAGPYNEQFF. CDR3 nucleotide sequence: TGCGCCAGCAGCTTGGACCTAGCGGGGCCCTACAATGAGCAGTTCTTC.

The chain joins TRBV25-1 to TRBJ1-4; 12 bases map to TRBD1. V gave up 5 bases and J gave up 11 bases; unmatched junction bases: 9. From germline, CDR1 is MGHDK and CDR2 SYGVNS. This CDR3 contains 15 residues. CDR3: CASSQGGQGARKLFF. In DNA form, the CDR3 reads TGTGCCAGCAGTCAGGGGGGACAGGGGGCTCGGAAACTGTTTTTT.

The chain is built from TRBV3-1 (or the pseudogene TRBV3-2) and TRBJ2-5, with D perhaps matching TRBD1 (5 bases). CDR1 LGHDT and CDR2 YNNKEL come from the germline V gene (reference sequence). The CDR3 contains 14 residues. V was shortened by 4 bases and J by 5 bases, with 14 bases between the two germline ends. CDR3 sequence: CASSLRMAGETQYF. CDR3 nucleotides: TGTGCCAGCAGCCTTAGGATGGCAGGGGAGACCCAGTACTTC.

Only a few counts were recorded for this clone. This rearrangement joins TRBV7-9 to TRBJ2-5, with 9 bases that match TRBD2. The CDR3 length is 19 residues. From germline, CDR1 is SEHNR and CDR2 FQNEAQ (reference sequence). V lost 0 bases, J lost 4 bases, and 15 bases stayed unmatched. CDR3 region: CASSLAIRGGGAYPETQYF. The CDR3 region has the DNA TGTGCCAGCAGCTTAGCGATCCGGGGCGGGGGGGCCTACCCAGAGACCCAGTACTTC.

The chain employs TRBV6-5 and TRBJ1-2; tentative D call: TRBD1 (5 bases). The CDR3 spans 13 residues. Germline assignment: CDR1 MNHEY and CDR2 SVGAGI. Trimming shortened V by 4 bases and J by 2 bases, and 8 bases separated the two germline ends. CDR3 sequence: CASSSDSNYGYTF. CDR3 coding DNA: TGTGCCAGCAGTTCCGACAGCAACTATGGCTACACCTTC.

The V gene is TRBV5-1, the J gene TRBJ2-5; D may be TRBD1 (6 bases). This CDR3 comprises 14 residues. Trimming removed 4 bases at V and 6 bases at J, with 16 bases between. Germline V gives CDR1 SGHRS, CDR2 YFSETQ. CDR3 sequence (DNA): TGCGCCAGCAGCCGAGGGGGTCAGGAGAAGACCCAGTACTTC. Its protein is CASSRGGQEKTQYF.

In this sample, this clone turned up many times. The chain employs TRBV20-1 and TRBJ2-1; D remains unclear. Germline CDR1 reads DFQATT; CDR2 reads SNEGSKA (reference sequence). V was cut by 5 bases and J by 10 bases, with 9 bases left in between. The CDR3 spans 10 residues. CDR3 region: CSAPRGEQFF. CDR3 bases: TGCAGTGCTCCTAGAGGCGAGCAGTTCTTC.

The gene calls are TRBV24-1 and TRBJ2-1; TRBD2 matches 7 bases. This CDR3 is built from 15 residues. With V trimmed by 9 bases and J by 8 bases, 15 bases remained unmatched. Germline CDR1 is KGHDR and CDR2 is SFDVKD. CDR3 coding DNA: TGTGCCACCTCCCGGGGAAGCGGGGTGTTGGATGAGCAGTTCTTC. Translating it yields CATSRGSGVLDEQFF.

This chain links TRBV9 with TRBJ2-5; 9 bases align to TRBD2. With 6 bases clipped from V and 4 bases from J, the junction kept 13 bases outside the gene matches. Germline CDR1 and CDR2: SGDLS and YYNGEE. This CDR3 is built from 16 residues. The CDR3 DNA reads as TGTGCCAGCACCCGGGGAGGAGCGGGGGGTCCAGAGACCCAGTACTTC. Amino acids: CASTRGGAGGPETQYF.

This rearrangement joins TRBV9 to TRBJ1-1, with 11 bases fitting TRBD1. The CDR3 runs to 15 residues. Trimming removed 0 bases from V and 6 bases from J; junction bases left unmatched: 4. Looked up from germline, CDR1 is SGDLS and CDR2 is YYNGEE. CDR3 DNA sequence: TGTGCCAGCAGCGTAGGGGACAGGGGGTCCGCTGAAGCTTTCTTT. Its protein is CASSVGDRGSAEAFF.

This chain joins TRBV5-5 and TRBJ2-5; 11 bases are shared with TRBD2. Germline V gene sequence: CDR1 SGHKS, CDR2 YYEKEE (reference sequence). The J segment lost 4 bases and the V segment lost 2 bases, leaving 1 base of the junction unmatched. The length of the CDR3 is 14 residues. The CDR3 spells CASSFGTSGETQYF. As DNA, the CDR3 is TGTGCCAGCAGCTTTGGGACTAGCGGAGAGACCCAGTACTTC. Drawing the rest from reference TRBV5-5 and TRBJ2-5, the complete variable domain is DAGVTQSPTHLIKTRGQQVTLRCSPISGHKSVSWYQQVLGQGPQFIFQYYEKEERGRGNFPDRFSARQFPNYSSELNVNALLLGDSALYLCASSFGTSGETQYFGPGTRLLVL.

The V and J genes are TRBV5-1 and TRBJ2-1, with TRBD2 identical over 11 bases. The CDR3 loop spans 18 amino acids. Per the germline V gene, CDR1 is SGHRS and CDR2 is YFSETQ. Trimming removed 2 bases from V and 1 base from J; junction bases left unmatched: 8. The CDR3 nucleotides are TGCGCCAGCAGCTTAATAGCGGGGGGGTCTAAGTCCTACAATGAGCAGTTCTTC. It encodes CASSLIAGGSKSYNEQFF.

This clone showed up just once. The chain carries TRBV18 and TRBJ2-3, with 7 bases matching TRBD1. V shed 3 bases and J 0 bases; nucleotides not matched to a gene: 6. The CDR3 is made up of 16 amino acids. Per germline, CDR1 KGHSH and CDR2 LQKENI. CDR3 loop: CASSPRQGSSTDTQYF. The CDR3, as DNA: TGTGCCAGCTCACCCCGACAGGGATCTAGCACAGATACGCAGTATTTT.

The chain uses TRBV5-6 and TRBJ2-5; 7 bases map to TRBD1. Germline trimming cut 0 bases from V and 2 bases from J; bases unmatched to any gene: 7. Looked up from germline, CDR1 is SGHDT and CDR2 is YYEEEE. The CDR3 sequence is 16 residues long. CDR3 protein: CASSLADRVPQETQYF. The CDR3 nucleotides read TGTGCCAGCAGCTTGGCAGACAGGGTTCCTCAAGAGACCCAGTACTTC.

The rearrangement joins TRBV19 to TRBJ2-1, with 14 bases matching TRBD2. CDR3 length equals 18 residues. V shed 5 bases and J 2 bases; nucleotides not matched to a gene: 8. Germline assignment: CDR1 LNHDA and CDR2 SQIVND (reference sequence). CDR3 nucleotides: TGTGCCAGTAGTCTACGAGTGACTAGCGGGGGGGCCTACAATGAGCAGTTCTTC. Protein: CASSLRVTSGGAYNEQFF.